Below, 12 T cell receptor beta chains from the same sample are listed, as sequenced in a study of T cell responses to AZD1222 COVID-19 vaccine. The data were produced by immunoSEQ multiplex PCR, yet TCRdb's version contains in-frame clones alone and is incomplete. The repertoire holds 85,000 to 110,000 clones, with 91% as singletons. Sequenced material: peripheral blood, taken on day 0 of AZD1222 vaccination. These receptor sequences come from an adult in good health.

The CDR3 coding sequence is TGTGCCAGCAAGAGGACACCGAACACCGGGGAGCTGTTTTTT. Amino acid sequence: CASKRTPNTGELFF. This sequence joins TRBV27 and TRBJ2-2; possible D gene TRBD1, 5 bases. Trimming took 7 bases from V and 0 from J, leaving 9 bases between them. The CDR3 covers 14 residues. CDR1 and CDR2 (germline): MNHEY, SMNVEV (reference sequence).

The CDR3 DNA is TGTGCCTGGAGTGGGGGGACAGTTACCTACGAGCAGTACTTC. Residues: CAWSGGTVTYEQYF. The V call is TRBV30, the J call TRBJ2-7, with 7 bases that match TRBD1. The V segment lost 1 base and the J segment 2 bases; nucleotides outside the gene matches: 5. This CDR3 is 14 amino acids long. In germline, CDR1 is GTSNPN, CDR2 SVGIG (reference sequence).

The rearrangement links TRBV28 to TRBJ1-6; D remains ambiguous. V was shortened by 6 bases and J by 7 bases, with 10 bases between the two germline ends. Germline V gene data show CDR1 as MDHEN and CDR2 as SYDVKM. This CDR3 is built from 13 residues. Here the CDR3 reads CASRTNRNSPLHF. DNA of the CDR3: TGTGCCAGCAGGACGAACCGAAATTCACCCCTCCACTTT.

This chain uses TRBV5-1 with TRBJ2-6, with 9 bases fitting TRBD2. CDR1 and CDR2 (germline): SGHRS, YFSETQ. The CDR3 consists of 17 residues. V lost 0 bases, J lost 2 bases, and 3 bases stayed unmatched. The CDR3 is CASSLGSSGTGANVLTF. The CDR3 region has the DNA TGCGCCAGCAGCTTGGGTTCTAGCGGGACTGGGGCCAACGTCCTGACTTTC.

The sample holds one count of this clone. The rearrangement uses TRBV29-1 and TRBJ1-2; D ambiguous. In germline, CDR1 is SQVTM, CDR2 ANQGSEA. The CDR3 runs 12 residues. Trimming took 6 bases from V and 5 from J, leaving 13 bases between them. The CDR3 DNA sequence: TGCAGCGTCCTGAAGGGCGGGTATGGCTACACCTTC. Translating it yields CSVLKGGYGYTF.

The chain couples TRBV6-5 to TRBJ2-1, with TRBD1 matching 7 bases. After removal of 9 bases from V and 2 bases from J, the junction contained 4 bases not matched to a gene. In germline, CDR1 is MNHEY, CDR2 SVGAGI. The CDR3 contains 13 residues. DNA for the CDR3: TGTGCCAGTTCCCAGGGGGCCTACAATGAGCAGTTCTTC. Encoded protein: CASSQGAYNEQFF.

This clone was counted a single time. J is TRBJ1-1 and V is TRBV4-1; TRBD1 is a possible D gene (5 bases). This CDR3 has 17 amino acids. V gave up 3 bases and J gave up 1 base, with 18 bases separating them. Germline V CDR1 and CDR2: MGHRA, YSYEKL. The CDR3 protein is CASSQRWVGRGNTEAFF. The CDR3 coding sequence is TGCGCCAGCAGCCAGCGCTGGGTGGGGCGGGGGAACACTGAAGCTTTCTTT.

The chain recombines TRBV28 with TRBJ2-7; D uncertain. Germline V CDR1 and CDR2: MDHEN, SYDVKM. CDR3 size: 16 residues. V shed 4 bases and J shed 0 bases, with 16 bases lying between them. The chain's CDR3 is CASSYRTRSTSYEQYF. For the CDR3, the DNA is TGTGCCAGCAGTTATCGGACCCGTTCAACCTCCTACGAGCAGTACTTC.

This clone has only a few counts. The chain carries TRBV11-2 and TRBJ2-7; no clear D. This CDR3 contains 11 residues. The V end lost 6 bases, the J end lost 3 bases, and 6 bases lay between the germline ends. Germline CDR1 and CDR2: SGHAT and FQNNGV. The CDR3 DNA is TGTGCCAGCAGTATTTTCTACGAGCAGTACTTC. Encoded protein: CASSIFYEQYF.

This clone appeared once. The chain is built from TRBV5-6 and TRBJ2-1, with D possibly being TRBD2 (6 bases). This CDR3 is 14 amino acids long. Trimming removed 4 bases at V and 1 base at J, with 9 bases between. The V gene's germline CDR1 is SGHDT and CDR2 YYEEEE. The CDR3 nucleotides are TGTGCCAGCAGCGGACTAACTTCCTACAATGAGCAGTTCTTC. Protein product: CASSGLTSYNEQFF.

Concerning this clone: The germline gene is not matched at one end of the junction; a read error may be the cause. This chain uses TRBV27 with TRBJ2-3, with 8 bases that match TRBD2. Germline-derived CDR1 and CDR2 are MNHEY and SMNVEV (reference sequence). There are 16 residues in the CDR3. The DNA for the CDR3 is TGTGCCAGCACTTTAACGGCGCGGGGGGACACAGATACGCAGTATTTT. Amino acid sequence: CASTLTARGDTDTQYF.

This clone was found once. This chain joins TRBV30 and TRBJ1-3, with D maybe TRBD1 (5 bases). Trimming stripped 3 bases from V and 8 bases from J, with 14 bases between. There are 13 residues in the CDR3. The germline gives CDR1 GTSNPN, CDR2 SVGIG (reference sequence). The CDR3 nucleotides are TGTGCCTGGAGGAACGTGGGGGGGTACACCATATATTTT. Translation gives CAWRNVGGYTIYF.